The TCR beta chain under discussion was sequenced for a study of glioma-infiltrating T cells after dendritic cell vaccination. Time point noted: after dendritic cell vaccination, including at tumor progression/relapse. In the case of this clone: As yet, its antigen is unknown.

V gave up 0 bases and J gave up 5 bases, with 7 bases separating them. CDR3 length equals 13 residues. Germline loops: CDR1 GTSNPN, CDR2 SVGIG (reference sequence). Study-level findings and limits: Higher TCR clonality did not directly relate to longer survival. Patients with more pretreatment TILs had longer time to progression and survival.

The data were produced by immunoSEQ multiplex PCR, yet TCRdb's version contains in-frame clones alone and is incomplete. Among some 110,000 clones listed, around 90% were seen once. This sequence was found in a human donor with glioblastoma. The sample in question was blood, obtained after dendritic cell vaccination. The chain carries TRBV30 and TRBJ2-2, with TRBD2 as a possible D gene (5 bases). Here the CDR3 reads CAWSVEGTGELFF. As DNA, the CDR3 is TGTGCCTGGAGTGTTGAGGGAACCGGGGAGCTGTTTTTT.